This T cell receptor beta chain was captured by sequencing in a study of cytomegalovirus exposure and HLA in healthy donors (dated by TCRdb to the late 2010s). In the study overall: An earlier analysis of several hundred of the donors reported roughly 270 Gb of sequence data and 117 million unique TCR beta sequences from 150 million to 200 million T cells. An early release that covered roughly 600 HLA-typed donors contained approximately 300 gigabases of sequencing data and tens of millions of unique TCR sequences. Of the 398 genotyped donors, about 80% fell in the genetic ancestry cluster associated with self-reported Caucasian donors. The study aimed to test whether cataloging public T cell receptors could reveal signatures of past pathogen exposure. The study profiled the T cell repertoires of hundreds of subjects by immunosequencing and related them to cytomegalovirus serostatus. Along with the approximately 650-subject first cohort, a separate validation cohort of around 120 different subjects was used. To predict cytomegalovirus infection status, the study combined high-throughput TCR immunosequencing, statistical association of individual TCRs with disease status, and machine learning. To study patterns of TCR occurrence, a later analysis re-analyzed previously published TCR beta repertoires from hundreds of donors and added high-resolution HLA genotyping. The later analysis used no new phenotypic data to find candidate immune exposures, relying instead on TCR beta sequences and their occurrence across donors. To decide whether each TCR beta V gene segment behaved as functional or pseudogenic, an earlier analysis of 587 of the donors relied on high-throughput TCR beta sequencing. Donor age, sex, ethnicity and CMV serostatus were collected together with the repertoire data. A later genetic analysis used genome-wide SNP genotypes for about 55% of the 666 donors, treating that subset as a discovery cohort. All discovery cohort repertoires had been generated on a single sequencing platform. HLA typing covered class I and class II loci at four-digit resolution. The number of typed donors differed by locus: about 620-640 for A, B, C, DRB1 and DQB1; some 500 for DQA1; around 580 for DPA1; and about 470 for DPB1. About five DR-DQ haplotypes were handled as single units for association and clustering because linkage in the cohort was strong. On average, 235,054 unique TCR beta nucleotide sequences were sequenced per donor among 350 to 400 genotyped donors of the cohort, with roughly 18% of those sequences being non-productive. Beyond this particular receptor, the publication reports: A further reported finding was that TCR beta sequences accurately predicted the HLA-A and HLA-B alleles for most subjects in the first cohort. In a later analysis, HLA-associated TCR beta chains were found to be more clonally expanded and to have lower generation probabilities than equally common non-associated chains. In a later analysis, most CMV-associated TCR beta chains were found to appear HLA-restricted, with HLA associations seemingly driven largely by CMV exposure. In an earlier analysis of approximately 590 of the donors, most TCR beta V segments appeared in productive rearrangements about 87% or about 30% of the time, broadly matching IMGT annotations. Most TCR sequences were observed very rarely across donors, whereas some public TCRs were present in many individuals. Because counts were too low, some 17 rarely observed V segments, including chromosome 9 orphons, were excluded from the earlier analysis of 587 of the donors. In vitro tests confirmed that a few of the cytomegalovirus-associated TCR beta chains recognize cytomegalovirus antigens. In this cohort, only TCR beta chains were sequenced, and detectable features were limited by the absence of alpha or paired-chain data. Compared with the roughly 700-donor mean, donors in an Asian-associated ancestry cluster had fewer N-insertions in productive TCRs, according to a later genetic analysis. A group of highly shared sequence variants was considered likely to be a technical artifact of the sequencing pipeline. A later analysis reported that several top co-occurrence clusters appeared linked to parvovirus B19, influenza, CMV and Epstein-Barr virus. V-gene and J-gene trimming of TCR beta chains was associated with a missense DCLRE1C variant in a later genetic analysis, and the association was replicated in an independent cohort. Because HLA typing was unavailable for some donors at each locus, only the typed subset was used in association tests. The authors suggested that the approach could potentially be extended to other disease states and immunological phenotypes. A later analysis associated about 18,000 TCR beta sequences with specific HLA alleles at a false discovery rate of 0.05. The presence/absence analyses assumed that sequencing depth was roughly uniform across donors, and that assumption may not be true. The classifier was reported to diagnose cytomegalovirus status with high specificity and sensitivity in both the original cohort and the validation cohort. The study listed 164 TCR beta chains as associated with cytomegalovirus. In a later analysis, the rate of TCR association differed among HLA loci, with DRB1 alleles having the most associated TCRs and HLA-C alleles having the fewest. Immune exposure information for the cohort was limited to CMV serostatus. Assigning TCR associations to individual alleles was difficult when HLA alleles, especially DR and DQ, strongly co-occurred. Some IMGT-functional V segments, including TRBV6-2 and TRBV6-3, could not be distinguished by the 87-base-pair reads and were therefore excluded. Correlated functional status among segregating V segments might reflect linkage disequilibrium, but an unknown experimental factor could not be ruled out.

The library was built by means of the immunoSEQ multiplex PCR assay. For the multiplex PCR, a mixture combining 60 forward primers for TCR Vbeta segments and 13 reverse primers for TCR Jbeta segments was used. The CDR3 region of rearranged TCR beta genes was amplified from genomic DNA with a multiplex PCR assay. On the Illumina HiSeq System, the amplified TCR beta libraries were sequenced as 87-base-pair reads. Concerning the study's data processing: A later analysis tallied about 77 million unique TCR beta chains across the roughly 610 repertoires, and about 10 million of those chains were shared by two or more donors. Raw reads were error-corrected and collapsed into unique sequences by a nearest-neighbor algorithm in which closely related sequences were merged to remove PCR and sequencing errors. V, D and J gene segments were assigned by aligning CDR3 sequences to IMGT reference sequences. For a sequence to be retained, a match of at least six nucleotides was required to both a V gene segment and a J gene segment. Rearrangements were called productive when the CDR3 lacked stop codons and stayed in frame with V and J; all others were non-productive. Following IMGT convention, CDR3 was defined as the stretch from the second conserved V-encoded cysteine up to the conserved J-encoded phenylalanine. In an earlier analysis of roughly 580 of the donors, sequences lacking an unambiguous match to a single V gene segment were excluded. An earlier analysis of almost 600 of the donors classified V segments as functional when productive rearrangements were above 56.7% and as segregating when the standard deviation between donors was above 5%. A statistical classification framework was developed to diagnose cytomegalovirus status using the catalog of TCR beta chain sequences. A later analysis assigned V and J genes by comparing TCR nucleotide sequences with IMGT/GENE-DB human TR gene sequences. The TCRdist pipeline was used in a later analysis to assign CDR3 sequences and most-parsimonious VDJ recombination scenarios. In a later analysis, each TCR beta chain was defined by its CDR3 amino acid sequence together with its V-gene family, and reads lacking a unique V-gene family were excluded. In a later analysis, around 600 highly shared, low-generation-probability nucleotide sequences were removed to address suspected cross-contamination and a sequencing artifact. For each public chain, a later analysis derived a clonal expansion index from normalized ranks of inferred template counts within each repertoire. A later analysis computed generation probabilities with a VDJ recombination model fitted to out-of-frame rearrangements, and checked the results against IGoR. In a later analysis, hypergeometric tests were used to score TCR-TCR, TCR-HLA and TCR-CMV co-occurrence, with a repertoire-size bias correction applied to TCR pairs. A later analysis estimated false discovery rates by permuting HLA or CMV assignments 20 times. In a later analysis, co-occurring TCRs were grouped using DBSCAN, and TCRdist sequence similarity was added for clustering within HLA-allele-positive subsets. For co-occurrence clustering, repertoires with fewer than 30,000 or more than 120,000 public chains were excluded, along with roughly 5 repertoires with anomalous nucleotide sharing. This is the immuneACCESS table as TCRdb keeps it, with only in-frame sequences that have V and J called. A part of the clones is gone; compared with another copy, unresolved V genes explain less than half, and the rest is unexplained. The DNA was the basis for D and trimming; V, J and clone size are from that table. The sample yields some 130,000 clones; 70% to 90% were counted once. The top ten constitute over 4.5% of the sample.

A few counts support this clone. Its specific antigen is unknown. No base quality information exists; no much larger clone differs at one position. The cohort comprised some 700 healthy bone marrow donors. At the time of sampling, every cohort member was nominally healthy, though immune exposures that went unrecorded were likely present. The donor was CMV seropositive and was included in the group of 289 seropositive cohort members. A peripheral blood sample was provided by each donor, and peripheral blood mononuclear cells were used for TCR beta sequencing. The Qiagen DNeasy Blood Extraction Kit was used to extract genomic DNA from the blood cell samples. The CDR3 spans 13 residues, from the cysteine through the phenylalanine. The retained sequence is limited to the CDR3, 39 bases, with the frame set at the first base. CDR1 and CDR2 were assigned from the germline V gene as SGHTA and FQGTGA. The junction carries 9 bases between V and J, which are trimmed by 4 bases and 3 bases respectively.

Sequenced input: PBMCs. The chain employs TRBV7-3 and TRBJ1-1; the D gene is not confidently resolved. The sequence came from a woman between 35 and 50 years old in good health and CMV-seropositive. The CDR3 protein sequence reads: CASSYLPDTEAFF. The DNA is TGTGCCAGCAGCTATCTCCCAGACACTGAAGCTTTCTTT. The full variable domain, with segments outside the CDR3 supplied by the reference TRBV7-3 and TRBJ1-1 proteins, appears as GAGVSQTPSNKVTEKGKYVELRCDPISGHTALYWYRQSLGQGPEFLIYFQGTGAADDSGLPNDRFFAVRPEGSVSTLKIQRTERGDSAVYLCASSYLPDTEAFFGQGTRLTVV.